One and the same sample provided the 11 T cell receptor beta chains below, sequenced in a study of T cell clonality in common variable immunodeficiency. Generated by immunoSEQ multiplex PCR, the TCRdb table keeps only in-frame clones and is missing some. The sample is made up of about 52,000 clones, none counted only once. Sequencing input: peripheral blood mononuclear cells. These receptors all stem from a person aged 18 to 70 in good health.

This clone was seen many times. The CDR3 end is not reached by the read, which stops 3 residues before it; the germline J gene fills it in. The chain recombines TRBV19 with TRBJ2-2, with D tentatively TRBD1 (5 bases). Per the germline V gene, CDR1 is LNHDA and CDR2 is SQIVND (reference sequence). The CDR3 is 17 residues long. V was shortened by 0 bases and J by 2 bases, with 13 bases between the two germline ends. CDR3 DNA, as far as it was read: TGTGCCAGTAGTATAGATCTGGCAGGGCCCAACACCGGGGAG. Translation gives CASSIDLAGPNTGE. The whole CDR3 is CASSIDLAGPNTGELFF.

The table lists this clone with many counts. Germline is not matched at one junction end, which may reflect a read error. Read coverage stops 3 residues before the CDR3 terminus; the germline J gene supplies the remainder. The J gene is TRBJ2-2, the V gene TRBV4-2; unclear D gene. The CDR3 length is 15 residues. Germline V gene data show CDR1 as LGHNA and CDR2 as YNFKEQ. The CDR3 protein is CASSRQALPTGELFF. CDR3 DNA (partial): TGCGCCAGCAGCCGCCAAGCCCTACCCACCGGGGAG.

This clone appeared many times. Read sequence stops 3 residues before the CDR3 end, and the germline J gene provides the missing end. V gene TRBV10-3 combines with J gene TRBJ2-5; D is undetermined. Deletions cut 4 bases from V and 5 bases from J, with 5 bases between. CDR1 is ENHRY and CDR2 is SYGVKD in the germline V gene. The CDR3 length is 11 residues. The CDR3 region is CAISVSETQYF. The part of the CDR3 DNA that was read is TGTGCCATCAGTGTTTCGGAGACC.

This clone was seen at least ten times. Read coverage stops 3 residues before the CDR3 terminus; the germline J gene supplies the remainder. This chain joins TRBV9 and TRBJ2-1; D remains unclear. CDR1 and CDR2 (germline): SGDLS, YYNGEE. V gave up 4 bases and J gave up 3 bases, with 8 bases separating them. The CDR3 is made up of 13 amino acids. Incomplete CDR3 DNA: TGTGCCAGCAGCCTCCCGTTCTACAATGAG. Amino acid sequence: CASSLPFYNE. The CDR3 as a whole reads CASSLPFYNEQFF.

This clone showed up many times. The CDR3 extends 3 residues past the end of the read, so its final part is completed from the germline J gene. The chain employs TRBV20-1 and TRBJ2-5; TRBD2 matches 8 bases. V lost 6 bases and J lost 5; bases outside the gene matches: 20. CDR3 length equals 17 residues. CDR1 and CDR2 from the germline V gene are DFQATT and SNEGSKA (reference sequence). CDR3 DNA, as far as it was read: TGCAGTGCCCCGGGTAGCGGGGTGTTGGGCCCAGGGGAGACC. Its translation: CSAPGSGVLGPGET. From start to end, the CDR3 is CSAPGSGVLGPGETQYF.

Points on this clone: The read ends 3 residues early relative to the CDR3; the germline J gene fills the gap. The chain combines TRBV19 with TRBJ2-4; no definite D call. The CDR3 length is 12 residues. The V gene's germline CDR1 is LNHDA and CDR2 SQIVND (reference sequence). The sequenced CDR3 bases are TGTGCCAGTTCGACGGCAAACTATGGT. Amino acids: CASSTANYG. The whole CDR3 reads CASSTANYGQYF.

This clone was found many times. The sequence runs out 3 residues before the end of the CDR3; the remainder is reconstructed from the germline J gene. The genes are TRBV5-6 and TRBJ1-2; D remains unclear. The germline V gene encodes CDR1 SGHDT and CDR2 YYEEEE. With 0 bases removed from V and 3 bases from J, the gap between germline ends came to 12 bases. CDR3 length: 15 amino acids. This chain's CDR3 is CASSLVRSLDYGYTF. Incomplete CDR3 DNA: TGTGCCAGCAGCTTGGTGCGCTCCCTCGACTATGGC.

This clone was seen many times. The read comes to an end 3 residues before the CDR3 does, leaving the germline J gene to fill in the end. This chain joins TRBV5-1 and TRBJ2-1; a possible D gene is TRBD1 (6 bases). Trimming stripped 5 bases from V and 3 bases from J, with 18 bases between. The CDR3 is made up of 16 amino acids. The germline V gene encodes CDR1 SGHRS and CDR2 YFSETQ. The DNA read from the CDR3 is TGCGCCAGCAGGCGGATCCCAGGGGAAAGCTACAATGAG. Translation gives CASRRIPGESYNE. The full CDR3 sequence reads CASRRIPGESYNEQFF.

In its sample, this clone ranks as medium-sized. CDR3 DNA (partial): TGTGCCAGCAGCCAAGACTCTAGCGGGCGGCTAGCCAAAAACATT. It specifies CASSQDSSGRLAKNI. In full, the CDR3 is CASSQDSSGRLAKNIQYF. The chain employs TRBV4-2 and TRBJ2-4, with 8 bases aligning to TRBD2. The read ends 3 residues shy of where the CDR3 ends; the end is completed using the germline J gene. The CDR3 is made up of 18 amino acids. CDR1 LGHNA and CDR2 YNFKEQ come from the germline V gene. V was pared by 0 bases and J by 0 bases, with 7 bases of the junction left unmatched.

In its sample, this clone was seen many times. Incomplete CDR3 DNA: TGTGCTAGCTCCCCTATAAGCGGGAGTATTACCGGGGAG. It is translated as CASSPISGSITGE. The full-length CDR3 reads as CASSPISGSITGELFF. The chain carries TRBV7-7 and TRBJ2-2; 8 bases agree with TRBD2. The read terminates 3 residues before the CDR3 end, so the remaining end is supplied by the germline J gene. CDR3 length: 16 residues. In germline, CDR1 is SSHAT, CDR2 FNYEAQ (reference sequence).

This clone has a handful of counts. From the germline J gene comes the end of the CDR3, since the read stops 3 residues before it. V and J are TRBV20-1 and TRBJ1-1; 9 bases line up with TRBD1. Germline lookup yields CDR1 DFQATT and CDR2 SNEGSKA (reference sequence). The CDR3 has 15 residues. J lost 1 base, V lost 1 base, and 4 bases had no gene match. The part of the CDR3 DNA that was read is TGCAGTGCTAGAGTTGTGGGACAGGGGAACACTGAA. Protein: CSARVVGQGNTE. The whole CDR3 region reads CSARVVGQGNTEAFF.